A selection of T cell receptor beta chains follows, all from one sample in a study of beta chain features in type 1 diabetes. Assay: immunoSEQ multiplex PCR; the TCRdb copy retains only in-frame clones and omits some. This sample has hundreds of thousands of clones, with roughly 13% found just once. Input material: naive CD4+ T cells from blood. The source of these receptors is a man aged 18 to 29 with type 1 diabetes. The CDR3 runs from the conserved cysteine through the conserved F or W. The D gene is left open where the match is weak. Clone size is not always given. Where it is, it says once, few, many or a class for expanded clones.

j_call: TRBJ2-5
v_call: TRBV19
clone_size: -
d_call: -
cdr3_aa: CASSPRGGQETQYF

j_call: TRBJ2-2
v_call: TRBV9
clone_size: -
d_call: -
cdr3_aa: CASTLLGQPNTGELFF

j_call: TRBJ1-2
v_call: TRBV6-5
clone_size: -
d_call: -
cdr3_aa: CASSELGAGYTF

j_call: TRBJ1-5
v_call: TRBV2
clone_size: few
d_call: -
cdr3_aa: CASTYSGGNQPQHF

j_call: TRBJ2-1
v_call: TRBV29-1
clone_size: few
d_call: TRBD2
cdr3_aa: CSVVVSGGYNEQFF

j_call: TRBJ1-2
v_call: TRBV16
clone_size: -
d_call: -
cdr3_aa: CASSQLQGASGYTF

j_call: TRBJ1-1
v_call: TRBV7-9
clone_size: -
d_call: -
cdr3_aa: CASSLEGPSTEAFF

j_call: TRBJ2-1
v_call: TRBV2
clone_size: -
d_call: TRBD2
cdr3_aa: CASSPLLAGGNEQFF

j_call: TRBJ2-1
v_call: TRBV6-5
clone_size: -
d_call: -
cdr3_aa: CASRTSPGGQEQFF

j_call: TRBJ2-5
v_call: TRBV2
clone_size: few
d_call: -
cdr3_aa: CASSQETQYF

j_call: TRBJ2-1
v_call: TRBV4-1
clone_size: few
d_call: -
cdr3_aa: CASSQEEGGPYNEQFF

j_call: TRBJ2-5
v_call: TRBV29-1
clone_size: few
d_call: -
cdr3_aa: CSYGRAQETQYF

j_call: TRBJ1-4
v_call: TRBV4-1
clone_size: -
d_call: TRBD1
cdr3_aa: CASSQGQGANEKLFF

j_call: TRBJ2-5
v_call: TRBV2
clone_size: -
d_call: TRBD2
cdr3_aa: CASGTLAGGRKTQYF

j_call: TRBJ1-4
v_call: TRBV5-6
clone_size: -
d_call: TRBD1
cdr3_aa: CASSQPGTGIEKLFF

j_call: TRBJ2-1
v_call: TRBV30
clone_size: -
d_call: -
cdr3_aa: CAWGRYNEQFF

j_call: TRBJ2-3
v_call: TRBV6-5
clone_size: few
d_call: TRBD2
cdr3_aa: CASSYLAGGHPDTQYF